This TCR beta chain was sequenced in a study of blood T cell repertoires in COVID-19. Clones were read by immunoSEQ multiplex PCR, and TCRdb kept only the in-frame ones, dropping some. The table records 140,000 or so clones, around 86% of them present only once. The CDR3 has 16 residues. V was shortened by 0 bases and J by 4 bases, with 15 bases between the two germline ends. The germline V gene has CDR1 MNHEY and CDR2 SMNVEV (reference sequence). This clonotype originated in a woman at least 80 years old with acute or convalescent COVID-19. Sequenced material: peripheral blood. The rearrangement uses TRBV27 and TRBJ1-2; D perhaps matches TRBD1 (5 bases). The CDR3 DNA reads TGTGCCAGCAGTTTATCGGGGCACACCGGCTTCTATGGCTACACCTTC. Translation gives CASSLSGHTGFYGYTF.